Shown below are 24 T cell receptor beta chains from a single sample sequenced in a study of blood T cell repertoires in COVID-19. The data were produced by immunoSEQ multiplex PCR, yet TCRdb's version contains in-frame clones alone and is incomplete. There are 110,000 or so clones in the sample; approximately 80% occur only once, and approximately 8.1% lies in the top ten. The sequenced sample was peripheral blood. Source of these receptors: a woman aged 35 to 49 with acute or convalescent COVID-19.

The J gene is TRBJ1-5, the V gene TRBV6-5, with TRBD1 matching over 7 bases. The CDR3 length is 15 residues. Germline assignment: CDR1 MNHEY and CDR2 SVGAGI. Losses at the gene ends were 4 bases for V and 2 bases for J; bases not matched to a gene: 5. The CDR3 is CASSLQGYGNQPQHF. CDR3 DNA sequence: TGTGCCAGCAGTTTACAGGGGTATGGCAATCAGCCCCAGCATTTT.

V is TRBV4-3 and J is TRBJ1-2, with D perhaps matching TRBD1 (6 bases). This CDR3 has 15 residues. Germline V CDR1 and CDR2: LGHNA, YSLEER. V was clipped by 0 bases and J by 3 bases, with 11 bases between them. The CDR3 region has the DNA TGCGCCAGCAGCCAAGATTTTGAGGGGGACTATGGCTACACCTTC. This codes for CASSQDFEGDYGYTF.

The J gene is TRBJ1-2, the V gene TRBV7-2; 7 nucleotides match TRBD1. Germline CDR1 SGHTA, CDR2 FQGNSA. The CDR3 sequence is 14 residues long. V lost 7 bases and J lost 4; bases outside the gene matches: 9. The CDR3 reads CASTPLQGSYGYTF. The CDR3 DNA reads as TGTGCCAGCACCCCCCTACAGGGGAGCTATGGCTACACCTTC.

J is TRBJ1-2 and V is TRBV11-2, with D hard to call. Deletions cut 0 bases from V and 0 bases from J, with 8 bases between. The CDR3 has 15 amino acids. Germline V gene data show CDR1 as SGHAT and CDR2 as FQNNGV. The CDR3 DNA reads TGTGCCAGCAGCTTAGACAGTTCAGCTAACTATGGCTACACCTTC. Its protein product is CASSLDSSANYGYTF.

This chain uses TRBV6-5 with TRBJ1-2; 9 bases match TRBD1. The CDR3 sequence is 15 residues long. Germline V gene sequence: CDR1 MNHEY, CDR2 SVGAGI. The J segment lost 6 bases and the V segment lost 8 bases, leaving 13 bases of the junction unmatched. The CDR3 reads CASYPKQGAQNGYTF. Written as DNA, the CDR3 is TGTGCCAGCTACCCCAAACAGGGGGCGCAGAATGGCTACACCTTC.

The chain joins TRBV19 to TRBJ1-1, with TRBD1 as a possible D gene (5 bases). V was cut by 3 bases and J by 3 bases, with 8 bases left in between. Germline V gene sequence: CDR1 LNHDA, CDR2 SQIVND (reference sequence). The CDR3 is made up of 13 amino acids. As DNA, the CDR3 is TGTGCCAGTAGTATCACGGGGGACACTGAAGCTTTCTTT. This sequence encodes CASSITGDTEAFF.

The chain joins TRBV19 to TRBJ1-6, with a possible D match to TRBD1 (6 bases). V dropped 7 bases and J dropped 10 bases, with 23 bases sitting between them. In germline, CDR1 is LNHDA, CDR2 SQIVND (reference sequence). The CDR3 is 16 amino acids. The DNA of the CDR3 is TGTGCCAGTAAACCATTCACCGGGACAAAGGAGTCACCCCTCCACTTT. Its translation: CASKPFTGTKESPLHF.

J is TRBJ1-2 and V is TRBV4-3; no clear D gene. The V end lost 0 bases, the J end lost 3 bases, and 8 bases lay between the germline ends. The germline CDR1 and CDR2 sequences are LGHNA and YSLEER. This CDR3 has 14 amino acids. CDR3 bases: TGCGCCAGCAGCCAAGATAGGCGGGACTATGGCTACACCTTC. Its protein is CASSQDRRDYGYTF.

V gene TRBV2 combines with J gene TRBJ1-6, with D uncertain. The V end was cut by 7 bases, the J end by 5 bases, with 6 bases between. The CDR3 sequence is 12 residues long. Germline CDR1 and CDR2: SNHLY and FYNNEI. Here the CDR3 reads CASKADNSPLHF. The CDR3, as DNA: TGTGCCAGCAAGGCGGATAATTCACCCCTCCACTTT.

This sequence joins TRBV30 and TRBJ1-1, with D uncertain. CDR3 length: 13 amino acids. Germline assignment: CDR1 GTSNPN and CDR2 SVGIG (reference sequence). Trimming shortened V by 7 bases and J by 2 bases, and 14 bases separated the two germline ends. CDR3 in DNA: TGTGCCTCGGAGAGAACTGTTAACACTGAAGCTTTCTTT. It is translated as CASERTVNTEAFF. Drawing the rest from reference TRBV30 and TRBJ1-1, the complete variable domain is SQTIHQWPATLVQPVGSPLSLECTVEGTSNPNLYWYRQAAGRGLQLLFYSVGIGQISSEVPQNLSASRPQDRQFILSSKKLLLSDSGFYLCASERTVNTEAFFGQGTRLTVV.

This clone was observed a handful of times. The CDR3 coding sequence is TGTGCCAGCTCGGAACAGGGTAACACTGAAGCTTTCTTT. Translation: CASSEQGNTEAFF. This chain uses TRBV6-5 with TRBJ1-1; a weak D match, TRBD1 (6 bases). Per germline, CDR1 MNHEY and CDR2 SVGAGI. V lost 8 bases and J 2 bases, leaving 12 bases between the germline ends. This CDR3 comprises 13 residues.

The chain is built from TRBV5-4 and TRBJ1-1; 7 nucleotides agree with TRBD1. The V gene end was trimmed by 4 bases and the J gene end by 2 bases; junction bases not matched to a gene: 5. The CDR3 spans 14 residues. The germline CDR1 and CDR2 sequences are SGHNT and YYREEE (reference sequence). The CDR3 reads CASSGGTANTEAFF. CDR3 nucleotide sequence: TGTGCCAGCAGCGGGGGGACAGCCAACACTGAAGCTTTCTTT. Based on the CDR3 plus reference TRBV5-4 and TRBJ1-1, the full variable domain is ETGVTQSPTHLIKTRGQQVTLRCSSQSGHNTVSWYQQALGQGPQFIFQYYREEENGRGNFPPRFSGLQFPNYSSELNVNALELDDSALYLCASSGGTANTEAFFGQGTRLTVV.

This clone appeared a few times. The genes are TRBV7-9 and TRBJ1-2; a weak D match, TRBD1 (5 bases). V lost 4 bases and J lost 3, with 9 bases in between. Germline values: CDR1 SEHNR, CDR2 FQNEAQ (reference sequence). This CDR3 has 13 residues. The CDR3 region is CASSSQGYYGYTF. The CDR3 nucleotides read TGTGCCAGCAGCTCCCAGGGTTACTATGGCTACACCTTC.

CDR3 sequence reads: CASSQQGFAEAFF. The CDR3 DNA reads TGTGCCAGCAGCCAACAGGGTTTTGCTGAAGCTTTCTTT. The rearrangement links TRBV7-9 to TRBJ1-1; a weak D match, TRBD1 (6 bases). The CDR3 consists of 13 residues. Trimming left V 5 bases short and J 6 bases short, with 13 bases between. Germline V gene sequence: CDR1 SEHNR, CDR2 FQNEAQ (reference sequence).

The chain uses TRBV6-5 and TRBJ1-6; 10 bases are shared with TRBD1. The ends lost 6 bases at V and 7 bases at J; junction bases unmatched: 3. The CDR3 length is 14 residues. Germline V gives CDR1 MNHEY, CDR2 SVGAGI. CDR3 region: CASRGTGENSPLHF. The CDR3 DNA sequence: TGTGCCAGCAGAGGGACAGGGGAAAATTCACCCCTCCACTTT.

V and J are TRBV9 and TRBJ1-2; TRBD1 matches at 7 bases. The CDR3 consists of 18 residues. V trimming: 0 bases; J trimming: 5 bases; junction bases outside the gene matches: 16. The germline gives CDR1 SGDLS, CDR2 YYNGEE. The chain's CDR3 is CASSVEPFGGQSRYGYTF. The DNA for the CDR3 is TGTGCCAGCAGCGTAGAACCCTTCGGGGGACAGTCCCGATATGGCTACACCTTC.

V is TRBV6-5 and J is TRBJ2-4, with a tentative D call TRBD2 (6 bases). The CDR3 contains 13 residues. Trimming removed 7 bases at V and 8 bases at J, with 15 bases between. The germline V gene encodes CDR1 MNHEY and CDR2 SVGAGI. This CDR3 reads CASTGSNGDIQYF. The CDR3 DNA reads TGTGCCAGCACCGGGAGCAACGGCGACATTCAGTACTTC.

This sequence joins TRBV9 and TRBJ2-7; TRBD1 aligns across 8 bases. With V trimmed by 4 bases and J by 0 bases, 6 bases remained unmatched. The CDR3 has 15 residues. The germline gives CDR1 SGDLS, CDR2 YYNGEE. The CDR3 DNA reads TGTGCCAGCAGCCCTCGGACAGGGAGCTCCTACGAGCAGTACTTC. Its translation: CASSPRTGSSYEQYF.

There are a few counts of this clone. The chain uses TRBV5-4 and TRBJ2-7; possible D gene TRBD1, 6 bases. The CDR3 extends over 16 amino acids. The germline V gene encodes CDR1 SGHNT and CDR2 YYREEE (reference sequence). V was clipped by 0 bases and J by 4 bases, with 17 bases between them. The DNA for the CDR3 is TGTGCCAGCAGCTTGGCCGGGAAACAGGGAAAGTACGAGCAGTACTTC. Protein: CASSLAGKQGKYEQYF.

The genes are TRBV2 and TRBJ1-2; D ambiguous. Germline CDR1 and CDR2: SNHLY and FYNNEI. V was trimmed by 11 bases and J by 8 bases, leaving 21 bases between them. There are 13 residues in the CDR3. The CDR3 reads CAGCGAGRDGYTF. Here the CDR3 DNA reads TGTGCCGGGTGCGGCGCGGGAAGAGACGGCTACACCTTC.

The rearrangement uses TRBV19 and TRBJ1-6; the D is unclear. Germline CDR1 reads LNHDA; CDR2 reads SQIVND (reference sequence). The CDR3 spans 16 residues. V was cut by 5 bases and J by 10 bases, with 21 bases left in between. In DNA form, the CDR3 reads TGTGCCAGTAGTCTCGAGGGCGGTGCCGGTCGATCACCCCTCCACTTT. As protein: CASSLEGGAGRSPLHF.

In nucleotides, the CDR3 is TGTGCCAGCAGTTTTCTAGGACTGACAGGCGCTGGCTACACCTTC. Protein: CASSFLGLTGAGYTF. The gene calls are TRBV27 and TRBJ1-2; D is perhaps TRBD1 (6 bases). Trimming cost V 3 bases and J 7 bases, with 18 bases left between them. The CDR3 covers 15 residues. Germline CDR1 reads MNHEY; CDR2 reads SMNVEV (reference sequence).

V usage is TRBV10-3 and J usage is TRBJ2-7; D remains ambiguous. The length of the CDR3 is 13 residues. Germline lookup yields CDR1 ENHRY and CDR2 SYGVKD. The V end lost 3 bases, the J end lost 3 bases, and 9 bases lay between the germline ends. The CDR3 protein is CAISDPGSYEQYF. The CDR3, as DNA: TGTGCCATCAGTGACCCGGGTAGCTACGAGCAGTACTTC.

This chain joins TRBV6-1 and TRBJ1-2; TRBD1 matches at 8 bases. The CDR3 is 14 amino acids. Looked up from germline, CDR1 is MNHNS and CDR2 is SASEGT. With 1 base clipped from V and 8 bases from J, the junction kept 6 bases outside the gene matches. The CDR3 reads CASSEVRGREGYTF. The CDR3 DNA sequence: TGTGCCAGCAGTGAAGTCAGGGGGCGTGAAGGCTACACCTTC.